These 12 T cell receptor beta chains were sequenced from one sample in a study of blood T cell repertoires in COVID-19. Assay: immunoSEQ multiplex PCR; the TCRdb copy retains only in-frame clones and omits some. The data show 350,000 to 450,000 clones, roughly 85% seen once. Specimen: peripheral blood. The receptors here all came from a woman between 18 and 30 years old with acute or convalescent COVID-19.

The chain carries TRBV4-2 and TRBJ2-1; TRBD2 matches 8 bases. This CDR3 spans 15 amino acids. Germline loops: CDR1 LGHNA, CDR2 YNFKEQ. The V segment lost 4 bases and the J segment 4 bases; nucleotides outside the gene matches: 6. The CDR3 DNA reads TGTGCCAGCAGCCCCCTAATAGCGGGGTACAATGAGCAGTTCTTC. Protein product: CASSPLIAGYNEQFF.

The V and J genes are TRBV19 and TRBJ2-7, with 7 bases matching TRBD1. The CDR3 covers 14 residues. The V gene end was trimmed by 5 bases and the J gene end by 5 bases; junction bases not matched to a gene: 9. CDR1 and CDR2 (germline): LNHDA, SQIVND (reference sequence). This chain's CDR3 is CASSLQGMGDEQYF. In DNA form, the CDR3 reads TGTGCCAGTAGTTTACAGGGGATGGGCGACGAGCAGTACTTC.

The chain is built from TRBV27 and TRBJ2-1; a possible D gene is TRBD2 (6 bases). V was trimmed by 6 bases and J by 0 bases, leaving 24 bases between them. The V gene's germline CDR1 is MNHEY and CDR2 SMNVEV (reference sequence). The CDR3 spans 19 residues. The CDR3 DNA follows: TGTGCCAGCAGACCCCGAGGGGAGCGGGCTCTTAGCTCCTACAATGAGCAGTTCTTC. Translating it yields CASRPRGERALSSYNEQFF.

The chain is built from TRBV3-1 (or the pseudogene TRBV3-2) and TRBJ2-1; tentatively, D is TRBD2 (6 bases). The germline V and J ends were trimmed by 5 bases and 2 bases, with 13 bases remaining between them. CDR1 LGHDT and CDR2 YNNKEL come from the germline V gene (reference sequence). The CDR3 is 15 residues long. The CDR3 loop is CASSLPGAPYNEQFF. CDR3 bases: TGTGCCAGCAGCTTACCGGGAGCCCCCTACAATGAGCAGTTCTTC.

The chain links TRBV4-2 to TRBJ2-3; 16 bases map to TRBD2. V trimming: 1 base; J trimming: 6 bases; junction bases outside the gene matches: 7. The CDR3 contains 18 residues. The germline gives CDR1 LGHNA, CDR2 YNFKEQ. This CDR3 is CASSQAGTSGRAADTQYF. DNA for the CDR3: TGTGCCAGCAGCCAAGCCGGGACTAGCGGGAGGGCCGCGGATACGCAGTATTTT.

V and J are TRBV21-1 and TRBJ2-2; TRBD2, the table's D call, was not compared with the DNA. TRBV21-1 is deemed a pseudogene. The CDR3 contains 18 residues. The CDR3: CASSRLAAPPKGTGELFF. CDR3 nucleotides: TGTGCCAGCAGCCGACTAGCGGCCCCCCCAAAGGGAACCGGGGAGCTGTTTTTT.

The chain combines TRBV24-1 with TRBJ2-3, with 8 bases that match TRBD2. Per germline, CDR1 KGHDR and CDR2 SFDVKD. The CDR3 runs 15 residues. V dropped 2 bases and J dropped 6; count of bases not matched to a gene: 6. CDR3 sequence (DNA): TGTGCCACCAGTGATTCGGGAGGGCCGGGTGATACGCAGTATTTT. This codes for CATSDSGGPGDTQYF.

This chain connects TRBV11-2 to TRBJ2-7; no reliable D call. V shed 0 bases and J shed 9 bases, with 12 bases lying between them. This CDR3 has 13 residues. Per germline, CDR1 SGHAT and CDR2 FQNNGV. The chain's CDR3 is CASSLEQHNGQYF. CDR3 nucleotides: TGTGCCAGCAGCTTAGAACAGCACAACGGGCAGTACTTC.

The chain uses TRBV9 and TRBJ2-1; TRBD2 aligns across 10 bases. The CDR3 sequence is 21 residues long. After removal of 0 bases from V and 1 base from J, the junction contained 16 bases not matched to a gene. Per germline, CDR1 SGDLS and CDR2 YYNGEE. The CDR3 is CASSVALAGGSASHSYNEQFF. The CDR3 DNA reads as TGTGCCAGCAGCGTAGCCTTAGCGGGAGGTTCTGCTTCGCATTCCTACAATGAGCAGTTCTTC.

The chain uses TRBV6-5 and TRBJ2-7, with 9 bases aligning to TRBD1. Trimming took 5 bases from V and 1 from J; bases not matched to a gene: 6. This CDR3 is built from 15 residues. CDR1 and CDR2 from the germline V gene are MNHEY and SVGAGI. In DNA form, the CDR3 reads TGTGCCAGCAGTCGGACCGGGACAGGGTCCTACGAGCAGTACTTC. Amino acids: CASSRTGTGSYEQYF.

This clone appeared a single time. The J gene is TRBJ2-4, the V gene TRBV6-6; TRBD2 might be the D (6 bases). There are 14 residues in the CDR3. Trimming took 5 bases from V and 0 from J, leaving 8 bases between them. Germline CDR1 and CDR2: MNHNY and SVGAGI (reference sequence). In DNA form, the CDR3 reads TGTGCCAGCAGTGAGGGACTAGCCAAAAACATTCAGTACTTC. This encodes CASSEGLAKNIQYF.

This clone was detected once. CDR3 loop: CASRSSNQPQHF. The CDR3 DNA is TGTGCCAGCAGGAGTAGCAATCAGCCCCAGCATTTT. The J gene is TRBJ1-5, the V gene TRBV12-3 or TRBV12-4; D is unresolved. V gave up 6 bases and J gave up 0 bases, with 3 bases separating them. This CDR3 has 12 residues.